The clone carrying this TCR beta chain was detected once. Other DNA sequences in the same sample also yield this CDR3. The table came from immunoSEQ multiplex PCR; TCRdb's copy has only in-frame clones and leaves some out. Among approximately 100,000 clones listed, over 75% were seen once. The sample is drawn from a study of control samples from healthy donors and cancer patients. This CDR3 contains 13 residues. Losses at the gene ends were 6 bases for V and 2 bases for J; bases not matched to a gene: 6. CDR1 is SQVTM, CDR2 ANQGSEA, per germline. The sequence was obtained from a woman aged 18-29 years in good health. J is TRBJ1-1 and V is TRBV29-1; 7 bases are shared with TRBD1. The sequenced sample was blood. DNA of the CDR3: TGCAGCGTGATGACAGGGCCAAACACTGAAGCTTTCTTT. It yields the protein CSVMTGPNTEAFF.